The present T cell receptor beta chain was sequenced within a study of T cell repertoires in cytomegalovirus infection. Points on this clonotype: The antigen is not known.

CDR3 length equals 18 residues. Germline V gives CDR1 MGHRA, CDR2 YSYEKL. Between the trimmed V and J ends, which lost 0 bases and 2 bases, there was a span of 19 bases. MiXCR was run by TCRdb on the reads, yielding one entry per CDR3 protein. The sample records about 890,000 distinct CDR3 sequences, 31% being singletons. The sample was cultured CD8+ T cells from PBMCs, taken from culture after CMV antigen stimulation. The TCR originated in a human donor in good health (CMV status not recorded). Some clones in this sample may be carry-over from other donors' samples. This sequence joins TRBV4-1 and TRBJ1-1, with a weak D call TRBD1 (6 bases). The CDR3 nucleotides are TGCGCCAGCAGCCAAGATTTGGGGGCAGGGGCGCTAAACACTGAAGCTTTCTTT. This encodes CASSQDLGAGALNTEAFF.